Below are 8 T cell receptor beta chains sequenced from a single sample in a study of T-cell memory formation after mild COVID-19. TCRdb passed the 5' RACE reads through MiXCR, listing each CDR3 protein once. The sample gives about 290,000 distinct CDR3 sequences, about a sixth of which show up once; around a fifth is in the top ten. Sequencing was performed on PBMCs or a T cell subset sorted from them (not recorded which). These receptors all stem from a man younger than 35 who had mild COVID-19 (a few samples of this study predate the infection). Cell type and time point are not known.

This sequence joins TRBV11-2 and TRBJ1-1; D ambiguous. The CDR3 totals 15 residues. With 1 base removed from V and 4 bases from J, the gap between germline ends came to 13 bases. Germline V CDR1 and CDR2: SGHAT, FQNNGV. In nucleotides, the CDR3 is TGTGCCAGCAGCTTAGGCGCGCTTATGGCCACTGAAGCTTTCTTT. It codes for CASSLGALMATEAFF.

The chain combines TRBV7-3 with TRBJ2-3; D is tentatively TRBD1 or TRBD2 (6 bases each). CDR3 length: 15 residues. Deletions cut 2 bases from V and 4 bases from J, with 13 bases between. Germline CDR1 reads SGHTA; CDR2 reads FQGTGA. CDR3 sequence reads: CASSLAGTSPDTQYF. CDR3 in DNA: TGTGCCAGCAGCTTAGCGGGGACAAGCCCAGATACGCAGTATTTT.

In its sample, this clonotype was seen a few times. The rearrangement uses TRBV10-3 and TRBJ2-3; a possible D gene is TRBD1 (5 bases). Germline CDR1 reads ENHRY; CDR2 reads SYGVKD. V shed 6 bases and J shed 2 bases, with 12 bases lying between them. The CDR3 contains 14 residues. The CDR3 loop reads CAIRGALNTDTQYF. CDR3 DNA sequence: TGTGCCATCAGAGGGGCCCTTAACACAGATACGCAGTATTTT.

This clonotype is medium-sized within its sample. The chain employs TRBV7-2 and TRBJ1-2; D gene ambiguous. V lost 1 base, J lost 5 bases, and 11 bases lay in between. The germline CDR1 and CDR2 sequences are SGHTA and FQGNSA. This CDR3 region has 14 residues. The CDR3 coding sequence is TGTGCCAGCAGCTTAGAAGACGTGATGTATGGCTACACCTTC. It yields the protein CASSLEDVMYGYTF.

This clonotype was seen once. The chain combines TRBV2 with TRBJ1-2, with TRBD1 matching over 10 bases. The CDR3 contains 15 residues. The ends lost 2 bases at V and 4 bases at J; junction bases unmatched: 4. Germline V gives CDR1 SNHLY, CDR2 FYNNEI. CDR3 bases: TGTGCCAGCAGTGAAACGACAGGGGGCTTCTATGGCTACACCTTC. Its protein is CASSETTGGFYGYTF.

The chain is built from TRBV6-6 and TRBJ1-3; D is undetermined. CDR3 length: 18 amino acids. Germline-derived CDR1 and CDR2 are MNHNY and SVGAGI (reference sequence). V was clipped by 0 bases and J by 0 bases, with 15 bases between them. CDR3 region: CASSYSRSFSDSGNTIYF. CDR3 nucleotide sequence: TGTGCCAGCAGTTACTCGCGCAGCTTCTCTGACTCTGGAAACACCATATATTTT.

The chain employs TRBV14 and TRBJ2-3; D may be TRBD2 (5 bases). Germline-derived CDR1 and CDR2 are SGHDN and FVKESK. V was pared by 2 bases and J by 4 bases, with 13 bases between. This CDR3 has 15 amino acids. CDR3 region: CASSQPPGSSDTQYF. Written as DNA, the CDR3 is TGTGCCAGCAGCCAACCTCCGGGGTCATCAGATACGCAGTATTTT.

At least ten counts were recorded for this clonotype. The chain recombines TRBV7-9 with TRBJ2-7; 8 bases agree with TRBD1. The V and J ends lost 0 bases and 10 bases, in that order; junction bases with no gene match: 17. The CDR3 consists of 17 residues. CDR1 is SEHNR, CDR2 FQNEAQ, per germline (reference sequence). CDR3 in amino acids: CASSLANSGTGTRIQYF. The CDR3 DNA sequence: TGTGCCAGCAGCTTAGCCAATTCCGGGACAGGAACGAGAATTCAGTACTTC.